Below, one TCR beta chain is given with its context. Donors were grouped by their self-reported clinical history. This sample is part of a study of blood T cell repertoires in COVID-19. As for the study in general: Whether acute or convalescent, the COVID-19 samples came from the United States, Italy and Spain.

The table came from immunoSEQ multiplex PCR; TCRdb's copy has only in-frame clones and leaves some out. The repertoire includes 140,000 to 150,000 clones, about 83% of them detected once, and around 5.4% sits in the top ten. The germline CDR1 and CDR2 sequences are MDHEN and SYDVKM. The CDR3 covers 10 residues. Trimming removed 9 bases from V and 6 bases from J, with 6 bases in between. Sequenced material: PBMCs or T cells enriched from blood (not recorded which). The TCR was taken from a woman aged 50 to 65 who had been exposed to COVID-19. V usage is TRBV28 and J usage is TRBJ1-5, with no clear D. The DNA for the CDR3 is TGTGCCAGTGGGAGTCAGCCCCAGCATTTT. Protein sequence: CASGSQPQHF.